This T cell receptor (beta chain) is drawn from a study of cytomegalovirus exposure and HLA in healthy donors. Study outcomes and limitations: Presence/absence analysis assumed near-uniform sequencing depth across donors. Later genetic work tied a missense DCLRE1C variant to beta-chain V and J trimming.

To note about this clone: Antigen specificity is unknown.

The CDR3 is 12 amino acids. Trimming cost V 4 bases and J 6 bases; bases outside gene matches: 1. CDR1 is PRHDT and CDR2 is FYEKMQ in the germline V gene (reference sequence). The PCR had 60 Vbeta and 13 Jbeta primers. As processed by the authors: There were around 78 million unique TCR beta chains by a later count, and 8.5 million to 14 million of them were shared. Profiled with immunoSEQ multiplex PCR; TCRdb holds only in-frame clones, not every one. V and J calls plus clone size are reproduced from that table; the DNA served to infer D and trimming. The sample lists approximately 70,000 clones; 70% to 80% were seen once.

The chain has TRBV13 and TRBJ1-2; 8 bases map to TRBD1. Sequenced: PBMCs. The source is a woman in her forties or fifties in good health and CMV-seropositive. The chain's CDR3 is CASSSTGDGYTF. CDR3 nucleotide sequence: TGTGCCAGCAGCTCGACAGGGGATGGCTACACCTTC. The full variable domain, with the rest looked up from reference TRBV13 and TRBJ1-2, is AAGVIQSPRHLIKEKRETATLKCYPIPRHDTVYWYQQGPGQDPQFLISFYEKMQSDKGSIPDRFSAQQFSDYHSELNMSSLELGDSALYFCASSSTGDGYTFGSGTRLTVV.